The present T cell receptor (beta chain) was sequenced within a study of T-cell reconstitution after alpha-beta-depleted transplantation in children. Study-wide points: Several hundred graft clones that had expanded were reportedly the source of alpha-beta T cells about two months after transplant. The main origin of T-cell counts and diversity one year after transplant was newly produced T cells. Some patients showed high day-60 TCRbeta diversity, which derived from surviving recipient T cells and thymic progenitors.

With 5 bases removed from V and 1 base from J, the gap between germline ends came to 19 bases. This CDR3 has 17 amino acids. CDR1 and CDR2 (germline): SGHRS, YFSETQ. A few counts support this clonotype. Its cognate antigen is unknown. Unique molecular identifiers featured in how the TCRbeta library was prepared. TCRdb reanalysed the PCR reads using MiXCR and keeps one entry per CDR3 protein. The sample lists 700,000 to 950,000 distinct CDR3 sequences, about 16% occurring once. The chain is built from TRBV5-1 and TRBJ2-1; maybe TRBD2 (5 bases). Sequencing used PBMCs, mostly from graft donor cells, obtained 360 days after TCRalphabeta/CD19-depleted stem cell transplant. The TCR comes from a male patient under 18 who had a stem cell transplant for acute lymphoblastic leukemia, so the T cells may come from the graft donor. CDR3 coding DNA: TGCGCCAGCAGACCGCCCGCATCCGGGATGTCCTACAATGAGCAGTTCTTC. Protein: CASRPPASGMSYNEQFF.